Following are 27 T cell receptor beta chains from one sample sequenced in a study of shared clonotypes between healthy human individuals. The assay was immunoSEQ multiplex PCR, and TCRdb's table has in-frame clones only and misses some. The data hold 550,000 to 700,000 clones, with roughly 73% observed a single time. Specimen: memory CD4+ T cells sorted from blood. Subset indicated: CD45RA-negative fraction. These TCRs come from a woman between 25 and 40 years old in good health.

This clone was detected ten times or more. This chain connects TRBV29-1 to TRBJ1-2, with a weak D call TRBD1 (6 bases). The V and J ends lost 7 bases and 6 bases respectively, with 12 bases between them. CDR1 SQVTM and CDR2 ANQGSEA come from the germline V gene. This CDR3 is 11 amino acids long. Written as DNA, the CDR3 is TGCAGCGCCATGAGGGGGAATGGCTACACCTTC. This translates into CSAMRGNGYTF. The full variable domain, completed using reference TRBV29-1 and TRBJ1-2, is SAVISQKPSRDICQRGTSLTIQCQVDSQVTMMFWYRQQPGQSLTLIATANQGSEATYESGFVIDKFPISRPNLTFSTLTVSNMSPEDSSIYLCSAMRGNGYTFGSGTRLTVV.

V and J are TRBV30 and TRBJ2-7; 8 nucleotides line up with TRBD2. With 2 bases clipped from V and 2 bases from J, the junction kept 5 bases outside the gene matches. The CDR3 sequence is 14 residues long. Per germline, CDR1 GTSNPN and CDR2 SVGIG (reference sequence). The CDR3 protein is CAWSTVAGPYEQYF. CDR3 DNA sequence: TGTGCCTGGAGTACGGTAGCGGGACCCTACGAGCAGTACTTC.

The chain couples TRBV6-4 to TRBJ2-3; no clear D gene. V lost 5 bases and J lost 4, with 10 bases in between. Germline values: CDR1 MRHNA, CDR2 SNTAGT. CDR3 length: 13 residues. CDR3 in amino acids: CASSLRRSDTQYF. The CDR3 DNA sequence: TGTGCCAGCAGTCTTAGACGATCAGATACGCAGTATTTT.

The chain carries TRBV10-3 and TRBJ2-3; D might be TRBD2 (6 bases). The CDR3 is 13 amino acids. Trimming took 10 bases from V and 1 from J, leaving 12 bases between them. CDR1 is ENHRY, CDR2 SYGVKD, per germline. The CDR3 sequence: CATGGLGTDTQYF. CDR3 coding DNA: TGTGCCACCGGGGGTCTTGGCACAGATACGCAGTATTTT.

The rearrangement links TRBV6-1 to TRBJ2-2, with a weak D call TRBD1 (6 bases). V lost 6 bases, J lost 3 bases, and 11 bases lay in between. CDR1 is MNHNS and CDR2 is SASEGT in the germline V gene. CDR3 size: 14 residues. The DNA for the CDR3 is TGTGCCAGCAGCTTTGACAGGTACACCGGGGAGCTGTTTTTT. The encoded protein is CASSFDRYTGELFF.

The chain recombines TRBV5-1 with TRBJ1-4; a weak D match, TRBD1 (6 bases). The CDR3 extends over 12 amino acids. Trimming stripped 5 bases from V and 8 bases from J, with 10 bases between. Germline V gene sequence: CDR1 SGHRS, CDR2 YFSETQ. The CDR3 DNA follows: TGCGCCAGCAGTTCTGACAGGGAAAAACTGTTTTTT. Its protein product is CASSSDREKLFF.

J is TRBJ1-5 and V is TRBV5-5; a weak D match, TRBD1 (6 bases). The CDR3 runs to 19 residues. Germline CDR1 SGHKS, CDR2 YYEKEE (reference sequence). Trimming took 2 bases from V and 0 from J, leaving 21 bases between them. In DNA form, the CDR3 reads TGTGCCAGCAGCTTTTCGGGGACAATAACTCCTTATAGCAATCAGCCCCAGCATTTT. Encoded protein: CASSFSGTITPYSNQPQHF.

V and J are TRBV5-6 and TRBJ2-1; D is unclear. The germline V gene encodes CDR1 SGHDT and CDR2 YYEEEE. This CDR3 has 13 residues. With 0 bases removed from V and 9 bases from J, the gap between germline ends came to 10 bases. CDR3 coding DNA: TGTGCCAGCAGCTTGGCCGTCTCCGGTGAGCAGTTCTTC. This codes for CASSLAVSGEQFF.

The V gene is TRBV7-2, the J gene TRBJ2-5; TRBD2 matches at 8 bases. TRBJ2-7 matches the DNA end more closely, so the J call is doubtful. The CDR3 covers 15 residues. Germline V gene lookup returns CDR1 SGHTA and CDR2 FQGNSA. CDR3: CASSRGGAGAYEQYF. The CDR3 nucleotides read TGTGCCAGCAGCCGCGGTGGAGCGGGGGCCTACGAGCAGTACTTC.

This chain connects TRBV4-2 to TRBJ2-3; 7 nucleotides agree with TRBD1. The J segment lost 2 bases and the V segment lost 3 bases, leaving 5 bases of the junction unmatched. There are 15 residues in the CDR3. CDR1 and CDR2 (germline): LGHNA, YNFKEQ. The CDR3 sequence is CASSQSGQITDTQYF. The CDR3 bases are TGTGCCAGCAGCCAGTCGGGACAGATCACAGATACGCAGTATTTT.

CDR3 loop: CASSNGGYEQYF. CDR3 sequence (DNA): TGTGCCAGCAGTAATGGGGGCTACGAGCAGTACTTC. The chain combines TRBV27 with TRBJ2-7; D may correspond to TRBD1 or TRBD2 (5 bases each). The V end was cut by 5 bases, the J end by 3 bases, with 8 bases between. Germline V gene lookup returns CDR1 MNHEY and CDR2 SMNVEV (reference sequence). This CDR3 region has 12 residues.

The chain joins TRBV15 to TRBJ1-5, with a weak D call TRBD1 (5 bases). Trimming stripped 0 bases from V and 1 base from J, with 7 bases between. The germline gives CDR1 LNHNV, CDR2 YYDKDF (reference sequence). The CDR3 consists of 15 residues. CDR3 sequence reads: CATSRDQGSNQPQHF. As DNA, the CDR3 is TGTGCCACCAGCAGAGATCAGGGAAGCAATCAGCCCCAGCATTTT.

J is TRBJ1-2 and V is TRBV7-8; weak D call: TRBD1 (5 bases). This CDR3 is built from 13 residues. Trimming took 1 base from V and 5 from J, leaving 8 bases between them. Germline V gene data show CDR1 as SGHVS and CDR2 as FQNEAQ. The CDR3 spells CASSLGQTYGYTF. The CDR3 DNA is TGTGCCAGCAGCTTAGGACAGACGTATGGCTACACCTTC.

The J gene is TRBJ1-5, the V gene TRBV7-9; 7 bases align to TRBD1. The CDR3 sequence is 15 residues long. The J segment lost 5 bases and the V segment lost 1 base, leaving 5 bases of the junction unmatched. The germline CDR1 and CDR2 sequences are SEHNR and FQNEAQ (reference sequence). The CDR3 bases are TGTGCCAGCAGCTTAGTAGGGGGCAAGGATCAGCCCCAGCATTTT. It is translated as CASSLVGGKDQPQHF.

CDR3 nucleotides: TGTGCCAGCAGCCCCCCAGGATGGGGACACACCGGGGAGCTGTTTTTT. Its protein is CASSPPGWGHTGELFF. The rearrangement links TRBV7-2 to TRBJ2-2; TRBD1 or TRBD2 may be the D gene (5 bases each). The CDR3 runs to 16 residues. V shed 5 bases and J shed 3 bases, with 16 bases lying between them. CDR1 and CDR2 from the germline V gene are SGHTA and FQGNSA.

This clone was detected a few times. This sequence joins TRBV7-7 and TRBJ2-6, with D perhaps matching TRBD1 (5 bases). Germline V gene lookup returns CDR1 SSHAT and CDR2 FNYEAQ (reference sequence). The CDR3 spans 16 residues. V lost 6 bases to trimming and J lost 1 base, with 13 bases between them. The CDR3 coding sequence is TGTGCCAGCAGTCTCCCGACAGATTCTGGGGCCAACGTCCTGACTTTC. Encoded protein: CASSLPTDSGANVLTF. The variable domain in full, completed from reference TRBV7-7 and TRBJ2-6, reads GAGVSQSPRYKVTKRGQDVTLRCDPISSHATLYWYQQALGQGPEFLTYFNYEAQPDKSGLPSDRFSAERPEGSISTLTIQRTEQRDSAMYRCASSLPTDSGANVLTFGAGSRLTVL.

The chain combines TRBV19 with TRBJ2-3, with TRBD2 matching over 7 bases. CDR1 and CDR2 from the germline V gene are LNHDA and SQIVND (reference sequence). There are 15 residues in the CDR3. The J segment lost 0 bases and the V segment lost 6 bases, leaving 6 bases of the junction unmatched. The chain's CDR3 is CASRRAGASTDTQYF. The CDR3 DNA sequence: TGTGCCAGTAGGAGGGCGGGAGCTAGCACAGATACGCAGTATTTT.

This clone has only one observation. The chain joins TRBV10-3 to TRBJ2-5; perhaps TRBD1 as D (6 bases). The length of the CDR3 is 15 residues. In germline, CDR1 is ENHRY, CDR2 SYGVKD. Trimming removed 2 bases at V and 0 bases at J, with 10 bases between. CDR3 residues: CAISEPNRDQETQYF. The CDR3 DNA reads TGTGCCATCAGTGAGCCTAACAGGGACCAAGAGACCCAGTACTTC.

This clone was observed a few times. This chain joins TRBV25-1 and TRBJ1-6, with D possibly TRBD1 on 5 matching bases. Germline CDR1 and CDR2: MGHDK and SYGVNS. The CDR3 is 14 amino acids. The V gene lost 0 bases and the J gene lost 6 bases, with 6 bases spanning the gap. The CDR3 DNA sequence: TGTGCCAGCAGTGAATACAGGGTTAATTCACCCCTCCACTTT. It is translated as CASSEYRVNSPLHF.

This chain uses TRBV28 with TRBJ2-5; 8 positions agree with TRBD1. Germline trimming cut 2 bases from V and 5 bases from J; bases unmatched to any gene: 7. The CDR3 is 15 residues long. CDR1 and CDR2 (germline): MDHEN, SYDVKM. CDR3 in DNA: TGTGCCAGCAGTTTAGGTACAGGGGGTCGGGAGACCCAGTACTTC. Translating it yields CASSLGTGGRETQYF.

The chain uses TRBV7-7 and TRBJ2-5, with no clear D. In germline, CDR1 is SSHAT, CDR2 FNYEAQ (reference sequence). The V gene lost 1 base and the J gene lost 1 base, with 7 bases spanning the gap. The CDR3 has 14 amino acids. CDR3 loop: CASSLGGIQETQYF. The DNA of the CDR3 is TGTGCCAGCAGCTTAGGGGGTATCCAAGAGACCCAGTACTTC. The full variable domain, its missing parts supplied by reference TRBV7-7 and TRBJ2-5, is GAGVSQSPRYKVTKRGQDVTLRCDPISSHATLYWYQQALGQGPEFLTYFNYEAQPDKSGLPSDRFSAERPEGSISTLTIQRTEQRDSAMYRCASSLGGIQETQYFGPGTRLLVL.

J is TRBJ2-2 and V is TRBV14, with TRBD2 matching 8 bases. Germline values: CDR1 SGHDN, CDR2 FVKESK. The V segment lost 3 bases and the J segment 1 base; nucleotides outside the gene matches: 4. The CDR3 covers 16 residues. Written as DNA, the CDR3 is TGTGCCAGCAGCCATGTAAGCGGGAGGAACACCGGGGAGCTGTTTTTT. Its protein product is CASSHVSGRNTGELFF.

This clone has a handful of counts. The CDR3 region is CANTRTSGYNEQFF. The DNA for the CDR3 is TGTGCCAACACCCGGACTAGCGGGTACAATGAGCAGTTCTTC. The V gene is TRBV2, the J gene TRBJ2-1; 11 positions match TRBD2. There are 14 residues in the CDR3. J was trimmed by 4 bases and V by 10 bases; bases with no gene match: 6. CDR1 is SNHLY, CDR2 FYNNEI, per germline.

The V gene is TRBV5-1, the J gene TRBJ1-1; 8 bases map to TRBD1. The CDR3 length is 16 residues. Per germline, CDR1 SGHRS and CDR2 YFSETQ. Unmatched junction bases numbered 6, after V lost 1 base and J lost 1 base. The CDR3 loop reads CASSLLAGTGNTEAFF. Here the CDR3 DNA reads TGCGCCAGCAGCTTGTTGGCCGGGACAGGGAACACTGAAGCTTTCTTT.

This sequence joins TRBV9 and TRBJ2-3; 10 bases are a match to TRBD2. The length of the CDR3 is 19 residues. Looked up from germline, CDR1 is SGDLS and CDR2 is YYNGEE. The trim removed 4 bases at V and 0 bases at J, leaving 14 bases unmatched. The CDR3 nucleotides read TGTGCCAGCAGCCCTCTCAGCGGGAGGGCCGGTACAAGCACAGATACGCAGTATTTT. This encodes CASSPLSGRAGTSTDTQYF.

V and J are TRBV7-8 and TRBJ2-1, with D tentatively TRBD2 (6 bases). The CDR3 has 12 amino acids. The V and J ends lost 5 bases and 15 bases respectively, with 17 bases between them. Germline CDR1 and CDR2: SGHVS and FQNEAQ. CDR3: CASSRLTSSPFF. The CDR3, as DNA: TGTGCCAGCAGCCGCCTGACTAGTTCACCGTTCTTC.

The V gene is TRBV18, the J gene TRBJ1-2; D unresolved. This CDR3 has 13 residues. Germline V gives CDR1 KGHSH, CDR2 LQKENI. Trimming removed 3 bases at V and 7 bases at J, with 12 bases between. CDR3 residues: CASSPSKESGYTF. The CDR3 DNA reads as TGTGCCAGCTCACCTTCAAAGGAGAGTGGCTACACCTTC.